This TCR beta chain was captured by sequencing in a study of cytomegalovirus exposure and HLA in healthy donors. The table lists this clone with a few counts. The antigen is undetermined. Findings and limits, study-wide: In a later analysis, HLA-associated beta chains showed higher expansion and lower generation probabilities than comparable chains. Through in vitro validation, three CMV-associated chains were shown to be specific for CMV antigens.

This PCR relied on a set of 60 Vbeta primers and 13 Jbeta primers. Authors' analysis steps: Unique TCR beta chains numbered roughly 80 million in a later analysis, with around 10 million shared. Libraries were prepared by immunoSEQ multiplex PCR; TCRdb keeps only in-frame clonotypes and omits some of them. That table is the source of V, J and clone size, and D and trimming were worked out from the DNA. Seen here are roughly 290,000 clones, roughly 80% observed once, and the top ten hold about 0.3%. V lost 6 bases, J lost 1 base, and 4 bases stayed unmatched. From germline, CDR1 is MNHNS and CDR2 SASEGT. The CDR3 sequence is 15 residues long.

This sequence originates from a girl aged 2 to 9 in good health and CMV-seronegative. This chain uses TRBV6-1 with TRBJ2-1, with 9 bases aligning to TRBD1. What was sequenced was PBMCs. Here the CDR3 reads CASSGGTGSYNEQFF. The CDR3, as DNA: TGTGCCAGCAGCGGAGGGACAGGGTCCTACAATGAGCAGTTCTTC.